Sequencing of this TCR beta chain was carried out in a study of T cell responses to AZD1222 COVID-19 vaccine. Findings of the study overall: White British donors predominated, females outnumbered males, and clonal diversity was possibly underestimated. Reports indicate that nearly half of spike-specific TCRs are directed at unmutated variant regions. Only a handful of individuals given AZD1222 were seropositive at baseline.

Sequencing used immunoSEQ multiplex PCR; TCRdb keeps in-frame clones, though not all of them. The table lists under 150,000 clones, about 88% of them singletons. Turning to this clone: Its antigen is currently unknown.

The CDR3 sequence is 16 residues long. CDR1 and CDR2 (germline): MNHEY, SMNVEV (reference sequence). V was trimmed by 2 bases and J by 8 bases, leaving 21 bases between them. The TCR was taken from an adult who received the AZD1222 COVID-19 vaccine. The material sequenced was peripheral blood, taken 28 days after the second AZD1222 dose. This sequence joins TRBV27 and TRBJ1-2; a weak D match, TRBD1 (6 bases). The CDR3 region has the DNA TGTGCCAGCAGTTTAGATGGGCAGGGGACGCTTTTCGGCTACACCTTC. Its translation is CASSLDGQGTLFGYTF.